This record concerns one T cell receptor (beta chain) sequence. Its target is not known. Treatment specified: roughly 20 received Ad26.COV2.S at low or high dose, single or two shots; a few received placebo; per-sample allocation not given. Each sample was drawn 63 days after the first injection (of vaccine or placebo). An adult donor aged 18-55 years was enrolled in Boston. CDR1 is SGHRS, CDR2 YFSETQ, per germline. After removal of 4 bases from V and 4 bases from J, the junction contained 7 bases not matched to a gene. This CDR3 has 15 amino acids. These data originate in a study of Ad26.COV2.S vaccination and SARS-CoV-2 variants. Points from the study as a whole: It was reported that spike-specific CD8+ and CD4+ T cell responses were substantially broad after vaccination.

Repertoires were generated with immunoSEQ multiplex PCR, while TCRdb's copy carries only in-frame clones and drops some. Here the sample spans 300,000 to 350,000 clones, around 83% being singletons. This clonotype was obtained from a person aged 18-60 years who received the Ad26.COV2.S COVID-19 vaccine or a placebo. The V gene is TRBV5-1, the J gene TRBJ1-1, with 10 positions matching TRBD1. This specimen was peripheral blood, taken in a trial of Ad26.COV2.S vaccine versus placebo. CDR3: CASSPRTGGSTEAFF. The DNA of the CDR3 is TGCGCCAGCAGCCCGCGGACAGGGGGGAGCACTGAAGCTTTCTTT.